What follows are 25 T cell receptor beta chains derived from one specimen sequenced in a study of T cells in Graves' hyperthyroidism and ophthalmopathy. Researchers amplified the TCR beta CDR3 regions from RNA transcripts. First-round RT-PCR targeting the TCR CDR3 was performed with the HTBI primer set. TCRdb ran MiXCR on the multiplex PCR reads and lists one entry per CDR3 protein. The table records over 500,000 distinct CDR3 sequences, 15% to 20% of them present only once. Sequenced sample: blood. These receptors all stem from a woman aged 18 to 35 with Graves' ophthalmopathy.

This clonotype was seen only once. The chain uses TRBV6-2 or TRBV6-3 and TRBJ2-2; D is perhaps TRBD1 or TRBD2 (5 bases each). The germline gives CDR1 MNHEY, CDR2 SVGEGT. With 5 bases removed from V and 7 bases from J, the gap between germline ends came to 17 bases. CDR3 length: 15 amino acids. The CDR3: CASSVETARDGELFF. CDR3 nucleotides: TGTGCCAGCAGTGTCGAGACAGCGAGGGACGGGGAGCTGTTTTTT.

A few counts support this clonotype. The chain has TRBV12-3 or TRBV12-4 and TRBJ1-5, with D possibly TRBD1 on 5 matching bases. Trimming stripped 5 bases from V and 5 bases from J, with 19 bases between. The CDR3 totals 16 residues. CDR3 amino acids: CASSPSSGRNYQPQHF. CDR3 nucleotide sequence: TGTGCCAGCAGTCCCTCATCAGGGAGGAACTATCAGCCCCAGCATTTT.

This clonotype was recorded many times. The chain is built from TRBV2 and TRBJ1-1; perhaps TRBD1 as D (6 bases). Germline loops: CDR1 SNHLY, CDR2 FYNNEI. This CDR3 contains 16 residues. Trimming shortened V by 7 bases and J by 2 bases, and 20 bases separated the two germline ends. The CDR3 DNA reads TGTGCCAGCAAGTGGGGGCCTGGTTCTTCCAACACTGAAGCTTTCTTT. Translated: CASKWGPGSSNTEAFF. Filled out from reference TRBV2 and TRBJ1-1, the complete variable domain reads EPEVTQTPSHQVTQMGQEVILRCVPISNHLYFYWYRQILGQKVEFLVSFYNNEISEKSEIFDDQFSVERPDGSNFTLKIRSTKLEDSAMYFCASKWGPGSSNTEAFFGQGTRLTVV.

The rearrangement links TRBV7-9 to TRBJ1-1, with D maybe TRBD1 (5 bases). This CDR3 is 17 amino acids long. Trimming took off 2 bases at V and 0 bases at J, with 16 bases between the two ends. Germline lookup yields CDR1 SEHNR and CDR2 FQNEAQ (reference sequence). CDR3 DNA: TGTGCCAGCAGCTTATATGGGGGGGACGGACTGAACACTGAAGCTTTCTTT. Its protein product is CASSLYGGDGLNTEAFF.

This clonotype was picked up a small number of times. This chain uses TRBV20-1 with TRBJ2-1; possibly TRBD1 or TRBD2 for D (5 bases each). V lost 0 bases and J lost 2, with 11 bases in between. In germline, CDR1 is DFQATT, CDR2 SNEGSKA (reference sequence). There are 15 residues in the CDR3. The CDR3 loop reads CSARDPGLPYNEQFF. The DNA for the CDR3 is TGCAGTGCTAGAGATCCGGGGCTTCCCTACAATGAGCAGTTCTTC.

The V and J genes are TRBV12-3 or TRBV12-4 and TRBJ2-6; D assignment may be TRBD1 or TRBD2 (5 bases each). V lost 5 bases and J lost 0, with 11 bases in between. CDR3 length: 16 amino acids. CDR3 bases: TGTGCCAGCAGTCCGGGGCCCCTCTCTGGGGCCAACGTCCTGACTTTC. Amino acids: CASSPGPLSGANVLTF.

This clonotype was recorded a few times. The V and J genes are TRBV6-2 or TRBV6-3 and TRBJ2-3; the D gene is possibly TRBD1 (5 bases). Trimming took 5 bases from V and 1 from J, leaving 7 bases between them. The CDR3 sequence is 13 residues long. Per the germline V gene, CDR1 is MNHEY and CDR2 is SVGEGT. This chain's CDR3 is CASSTGGTDTQYF. In DNA, the CDR3 is TGTGCCAGCAGTACAGGCGGCACAGATACGCAGTATTTT.

The rearrangement joins TRBV29-1 to TRBJ2-7; tentatively, D is TRBD1 or TRBD2 (5 bases each). From germline, CDR1 is SQVTM and CDR2 ANQGSEA. The CDR3 consists of 12 residues. V dropped 6 bases and J dropped 2 bases, with 11 bases sitting between them. The CDR3 loop reads CSVTGTPYEQYF. CDR3 nucleotide sequence: TGCAGCGTCACCGGGACCCCCTACGAGCAGTACTTC.

This clonotype was found many times. In nucleotides, the CDR3 is TGTGCCAGCAGTTCTGTACAGTCCGGGGGGTCGTTCTCCTACGAGCAGTACTTC. Its translation is CASSSVQSGGSFSYEQYF. This chain uses TRBV27 with TRBJ2-7; 7 bases are shared with TRBD2. Germline CDR1 is MNHEY and CDR2 is SMNVEV (reference sequence). The CDR3 length is 18 residues. V was clipped by 4 bases and J by 0 bases; unmatched bases: 15.

This clonotype was picked up many times. The chain combines TRBV12-3 or TRBV12-4 with TRBJ2-1; TRBD2 matches at 10 bases. CDR3 length equals 14 residues. V shed 8 bases and J 5 bases; nucleotides not matched to a gene: 6. The CDR3 DNA follows: TGTGCCAGCCTTGGAGCGGGAGGGAACAATGAGCAGTTCTTC. It specifies CASLGAGGNNEQFF.

V usage is TRBV4-1 and J usage is TRBJ2-3, with 7 bases identical to TRBD1. V was clipped by 4 bases and J by 6 bases; unmatched bases: 22. Germline-derived CDR1 and CDR2 are MGHRA and YSYEKL. The CDR3 spans 19 residues. In DNA form, the CDR3 reads TGCGCCAGCAGCCTTCTTGCACGGGACAGCCCGACCATTTTCGATACGCAGTATTTT. Protein: CASSLLARDSPTIFDTQYF.

This clonotype has more than one count but fewer than ten. The V and J genes are TRBV6-1 and TRBJ2-6; the D gene is possibly TRBD1 (6 bases). The germline V gene encodes CDR1 MNHNS and CDR2 SASEGT. The CDR3 loop spans 15 amino acids. With 5 bases removed from V and 5 bases from J, the gap between germline ends came to 13 bases. CDR3 residues: CASSPQGPRANVLTF. The CDR3 region has the DNA TGTGCCAGCAGTCCGCAGGGGCCGCGGGCCAACGTCCTGACTTTC.

Ten or more counts support this clonotype. The chain is built from TRBV12-3 or TRBV12-4 and TRBJ1-2, with D possibly TRBD1 on 6 matching bases. Trimming left V 5 bases short and J 7 bases short, with 14 bases between. This CDR3 is 13 amino acids long. This chain's CDR3 is CASSIHRAAGYTF. The CDR3, as DNA: TGTGCCAGCAGTATCCACAGGGCTGCTGGCTACACCTTC.

V gene TRBV12-3 or TRBV12-4 combines with J gene TRBJ1-5; 10 positions match TRBD1. V gave up 6 bases and J gave up 7 bases; unmatched junction bases: 6. The CDR3 is 14 residues long. In nucleotides, the CDR3 is TGTGCCAGCAGCCGACAGGGGGCAGCGCAGCCCCAGCATTTT. Protein product: CASSRQGAAQPQHF.

This clonotype was seen more than once but under ten times. V and J are TRBV11-2 and TRBJ1-2; D is unresolved. Trimming left V 5 bases short and J 6 bases short, with 13 bases between. Germline CDR1 is SGHAT and CDR2 is FQNNGV. The length of the CDR3 is 13 residues. The CDR3 region has the DNA TGTGCCAGCAGCCTAATAACGGGCAATGGCTACACCTTC. This codes for CASSLITGNGYTF. Complete variable domain (other parts from reference TRBV11-2 and TRBJ1-2): EAGVAQSPRYKIIEKRQSVAFWCNPISGHATLYWYQQILGQGPKLLIQFQNNGVVDDSQLPKDRFSAERLKGVDSTLKIQPAKLEDSAVYLCASSLITGNGYTFGSGTRLTVV.

This clonotype was detected a few times. This chain connects TRBV12-3 or TRBV12-4 to TRBJ1-1; 7 bases agree with TRBD1. V lost 6 bases, J lost 6 bases, and 25 bases stayed unmatched. This CDR3 is built from 19 residues. In DNA form, the CDR3 reads TGTGCCAGCAGAAACCCCTGGATCCAAAGGAACAAAGGGGGCCCTGAAGCTTTCTTT. Translating it yields CASRNPWIQRNKGGPEAFF.

This clonotype was seen at least ten times. The chain uses TRBV30 and TRBJ2-7; no reliable D call. V lost 3 bases to trimming and J lost 5 bases, with 17 bases between them. CDR3 length: 14 amino acids. Per germline, CDR1 GTSNPN and CDR2 SVGIG (reference sequence). The CDR3 loop reads CAWRLGKATDEQYF. DNA for the CDR3: TGTGCCTGGAGACTGGGGAAAGCAACCGACGAGCAGTACTTC.

For the CDR3, the DNA is TGCGCCAGCAGCCAGGGGGCGCGTCGGGGTAACTATGGCTACACCTTC. This translates into CASSQGARRGNYGYTF. The chain joins TRBV4-1 to TRBJ1-2; tentatively, D is TRBD1 (6 bases). Deletions cut 3 bases from V and 1 base from J, with 15 bases between. Germline lookup yields CDR1 MGHRA and CDR2 YSYEKL. This CDR3 has 16 residues.

This clonotype has more than one count but fewer than ten. The chain carries TRBV4-1 and TRBJ1-3; 9 positions agree with TRBD1. Germline V gene lookup returns CDR1 MGHRA and CDR2 YSYEKL. The CDR3 length is 16 residues. Losses at the gene ends were 1 base for V and 1 base for J; bases not matched to a gene: 2. As DNA, the CDR3 is TGCGCCAGCAGCCAAGGCGGACAGGGGTCTGGAAACACCATATATTTT. As protein: CASSQGGQGSGNTIYF.

This clonotype was found many times. Here the CDR3 DNA reads TGTGCCAGCAGGACTGATCGACAGGCTAACTACGAGCAGTACTTC. It encodes CASRTDRQANYEQYF. The chain has TRBV2 and TRBJ2-7; D might be TRBD1 (6 bases). The length of the CDR3 is 15 residues. V lost 6 bases, J lost 3 bases, and 18 bases lay in between. Per germline, CDR1 SNHLY and CDR2 FYNNEI.

This clonotype was seen more than once but under ten times. The genes are TRBV29-1 and TRBJ2-2; TRBD2 agrees at 8 bases. V lost 0 bases, J lost 1 base, and 4 bases stayed unmatched. This CDR3 is built from 16 residues. Looked up from germline, CDR1 is SQVTM and CDR2 is ANQGSEA. The CDR3 is CSVEDPGLENTGELFF. The CDR3 bases are TGCAGCGTTGAAGATCCGGGACTAGAGAACACCGGGGAGCTGTTTTTT.

The V call is TRBV4-1, the J call TRBJ2-5; TRBD2 matches 8 bases. The CDR3 has 16 amino acids. With V trimmed by 2 bases and J by 4 bases, 9 bases remained unmatched. Germline V gene data show CDR1 as MGHRA and CDR2 as YSYEKL. The CDR3 sequence: CASSQNGGGLGETQYF. The CDR3 DNA follows: TGCGCCAGCAGCCAAAACGGCGGGGGGCTAGGAGAGACCCAGTACTTC.

This rearrangement joins TRBV28 to TRBJ2-7; D possibly corresponds to TRBD2 (5 bases). This CDR3 comprises 14 residues. From germline, CDR1 is MDHEN and CDR2 SYDVKM. Trimming left V 5 bases short and J 3 bases short, with 14 bases between. The CDR3 here is CASSPWRYDYEQYF. Written as DNA, the CDR3 is TGTGCCAGCAGTCCTTGGAGGTACGACTACGAGCAGTACTTC.

In regard to this clonotype: The junction shows a germline mismatch at one end, possibly a read error. CDR3 protein: CASSRTTDTLYF. CDR3 DNA: TGTGCCAGCAGCCGGACCACAGATACGCTGTATTTT. The chain combines TRBV3-1 with TRBJ2-3; D not resolved. The CDR3 has 12 residues. The germline V gene has CDR1 LGHDT and CDR2 YNNKEL (reference sequence).

For this clonotype: A read error may be the cause here, since a much bigger clone is one base away. As DNA, the CDR3 is TGTGCCACCAGTGATGCAACAGGGATTTCTTACAATGAGCAGTACTTC. Its protein product is CATSDATGISYNEQYF. The rearrangement links TRBV24-1 to TRBJ2-1; D might be TRBD1 (6 bases). The end of the DNA is better explained by TRBJ2-7, so the J call may be wrong. There are 16 residues in the CDR3. In germline, CDR1 is KGHDR, CDR2 SFDVKD.